This TCR beta chain was identified during a study of cytomegalovirus exposure and HLA in healthy donors. Concerning this clone itself: Antigen: not known.

Germline V lookup: CDR1 GTSNPN, CDR2 SVGIG (reference sequence). The V gene lost 7 bases and the J gene lost 5 bases, with 8 bases spanning the gap. This CDR3 spans 10 amino acids. Study-wide results and limits: Later work showed greater clonal expansion in HLA-associated TCR beta chains than in equally common others. TRBV6-2, TRBV6-3 and some other V segments were unresolvable in 87-base-pair reads.

Both 60 Vbeta primers and 13 Jbeta primers went into the PCR. Assay used: immunoSEQ multiplex PCR; TCRdb lists only in-frame clones, some missing. Found here are a few hundred thousand clones, over 70% of them singletons; the top ten hold roughly 0.3%. The chain uses TRBV30 and TRBJ1-2; D is unresolved. The TCR originated in a girl aged 2-10 years in good health and CMV-seronegative. Sequences were obtained from PBMCs. The CDR3: CASGSYGYTF. Here the CDR3 DNA reads TGTGCCTCGGGGAGTTATGGCTACACCTTC. Filled out from reference TRBV30 and TRBJ1-2, the complete variable domain reads SQTIHQWPATLVQPVGSPLSLECTVEGTSNPNLYWYRQAAGRGLQLLFYSVGIGQISSEVPQNLSASRPQDRQFILSSKKLLLSDSGFYLCASGSYGYTFGSGTRLTVV.